This entry concerns a single T cell receptor beta chain. This entry belongs to a study of T-cell reconstitution after alpha-beta-depleted transplantation in children. A TCRbeta library incorporating unique molecular identifiers was prepared. Each CDR3 protein gets one entry after TCRdb re-called the PCR reads with MiXCR. This sample has more than 60,000 distinct CDR3 sequences, with about 7% found just once. The sample in question was PBMCs from the stem cell graft donor, obtained from the stem cell graft. The TCR comes from a human donor who donated a stem cell graft to a child with acute lymphoblastic leukemia.

As DNA, the CDR3 is TGTGCCAGCAGCCCACGATATGGGGGGACCAATTCACCCCTCCACTTT. Its protein product is CASSPRYGGTNSPLHF. This chain uses TRBV11-2 with TRBJ1-6; TRBD1 is a possible D gene (5 bases). This CDR3 contains 16 residues. The germline gives CDR1 SGHAT, CDR2 FQNNGV. Trimming took 5 bases from V and 7 from J, leaving 18 bases between them.